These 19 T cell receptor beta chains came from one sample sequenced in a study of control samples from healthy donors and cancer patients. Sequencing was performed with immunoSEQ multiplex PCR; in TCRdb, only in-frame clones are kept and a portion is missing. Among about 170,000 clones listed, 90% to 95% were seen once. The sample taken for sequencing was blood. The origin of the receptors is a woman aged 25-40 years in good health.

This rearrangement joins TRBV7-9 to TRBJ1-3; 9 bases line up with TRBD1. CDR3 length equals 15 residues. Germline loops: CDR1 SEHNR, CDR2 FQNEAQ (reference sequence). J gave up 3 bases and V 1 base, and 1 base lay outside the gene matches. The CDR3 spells CASSLGDRDGNTIYF. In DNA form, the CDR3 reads TGTGCCAGCAGCTTAGGGGACAGGGATGGAAACACCATATATTTT.

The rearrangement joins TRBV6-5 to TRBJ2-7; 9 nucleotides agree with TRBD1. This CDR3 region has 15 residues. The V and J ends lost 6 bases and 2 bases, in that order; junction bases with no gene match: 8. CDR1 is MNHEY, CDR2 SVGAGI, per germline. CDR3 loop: CASRRGTGIPYEQYF. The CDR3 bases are TGTGCCAGCAGGAGAGGGACAGGGATCCCCTACGAGCAGTACTTC.

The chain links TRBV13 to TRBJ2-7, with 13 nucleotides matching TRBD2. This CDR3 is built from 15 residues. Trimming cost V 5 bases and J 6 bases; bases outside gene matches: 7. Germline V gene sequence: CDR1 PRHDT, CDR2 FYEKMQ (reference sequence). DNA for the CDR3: TGTGCCAGCAGCGCCGGACTAGCGGGAGAAACCGAGCAGTACTTC. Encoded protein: CASSAGLAGETEQYF.

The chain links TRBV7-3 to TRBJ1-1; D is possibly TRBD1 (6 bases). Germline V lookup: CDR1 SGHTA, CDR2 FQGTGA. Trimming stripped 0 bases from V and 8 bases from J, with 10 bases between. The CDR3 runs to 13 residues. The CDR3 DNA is TGTGCCAGCAGCTTAACCCCTGACAGGGAAGCTTTCTTT. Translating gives CASSLTPDREAFF.

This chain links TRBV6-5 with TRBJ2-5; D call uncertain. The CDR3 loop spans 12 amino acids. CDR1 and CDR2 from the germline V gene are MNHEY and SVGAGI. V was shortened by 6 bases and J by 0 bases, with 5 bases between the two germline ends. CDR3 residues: CASRLYQETQYF. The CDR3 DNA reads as TGTGCCAGCAGACTGTACCAAGAGACCCAGTACTTC.

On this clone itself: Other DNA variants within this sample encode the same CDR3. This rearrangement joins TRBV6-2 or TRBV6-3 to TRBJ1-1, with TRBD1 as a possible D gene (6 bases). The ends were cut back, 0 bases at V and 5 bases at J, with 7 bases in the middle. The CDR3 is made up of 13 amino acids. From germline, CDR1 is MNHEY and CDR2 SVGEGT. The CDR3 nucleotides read TGTGCCAGCAGTTACTCAGGGGGTACTGAAGCTTTCTTT. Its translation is CASSYSGGTEAFF.

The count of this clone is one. DNA for the CDR3: TGTGCCAGCAGCACCCCCGGGACTAGCGGTACGAACACCGGGGAGCTGTTTTTT. It translates to CASSTPGTSGTNTGELFF. This sequence joins TRBV9 and TRBJ2-2, with 11 bases lining up with TRBD2. There are 18 residues in the CDR3. Germline CDR1 SGDLS, CDR2 YYNGEE. V was clipped by 4 bases and J by 0 bases; unmatched bases: 8. Complete variable domain (other parts from reference TRBV9 and TRBJ2-2): DSGVTQTPKHLITATGQRVTLRCSPRSGDLSVYWYQQSLDQGLQFLIQYYNGEERAKGNILERFSAQQFPDLHSELNLSSLELGDSALYFCASSTPGTSGTNTGELFFGEGSRLTVL.

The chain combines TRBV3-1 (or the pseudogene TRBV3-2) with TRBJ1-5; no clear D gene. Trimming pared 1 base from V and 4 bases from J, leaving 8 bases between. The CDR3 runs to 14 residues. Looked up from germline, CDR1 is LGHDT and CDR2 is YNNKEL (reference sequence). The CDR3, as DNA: TGTGCCAGCAGCCAAGCAGGCACAAATCAGCCCCAGCATTTT. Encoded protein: CASSQAGTNQPQHF.

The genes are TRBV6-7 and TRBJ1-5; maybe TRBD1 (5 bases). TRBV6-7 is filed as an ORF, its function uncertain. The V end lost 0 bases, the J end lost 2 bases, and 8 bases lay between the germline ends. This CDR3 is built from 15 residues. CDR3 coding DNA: TGTGCCAGCAGTTACTCCGCACAGGGCAATCAGCCCCAGCATTTT. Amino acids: CASSYSAQGNQPQHF.

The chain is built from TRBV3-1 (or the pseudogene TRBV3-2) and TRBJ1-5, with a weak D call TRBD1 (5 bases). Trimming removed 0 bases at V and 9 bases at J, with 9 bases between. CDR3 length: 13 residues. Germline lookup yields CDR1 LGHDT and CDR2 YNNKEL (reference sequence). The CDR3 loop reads CASSQDSGRPQHF. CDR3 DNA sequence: TGTGCCAGCAGCCAAGATTCAGGGCGGCCCCAGCATTTT.

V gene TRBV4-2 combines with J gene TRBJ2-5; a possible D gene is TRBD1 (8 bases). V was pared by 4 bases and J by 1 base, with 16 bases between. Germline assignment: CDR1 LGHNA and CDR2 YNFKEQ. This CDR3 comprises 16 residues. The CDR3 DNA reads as TGTGCCAGCAGCCCGAACAGGGGGGGAGGCCAAGAGACCCAGTACTTC. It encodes CASSPNRGGGQETQYF.

This chain's CDR3 is CASSPGTSGGAGETQYF. CDR3 bases: TGTGCCAGCAGCCCTGGGACTAGCGGGGGGGCGGGAGAGACCCAGTACTTC. The rearrangement joins TRBV11-3 to TRBJ2-5; TRBD2 aligns across 16 bases. Trimming removed 5 bases from V and 4 bases from J; junction bases left unmatched: 7. The germline V gene encodes CDR1 SGHNT and CDR2 YENEEA. This CDR3 comprises 17 residues.

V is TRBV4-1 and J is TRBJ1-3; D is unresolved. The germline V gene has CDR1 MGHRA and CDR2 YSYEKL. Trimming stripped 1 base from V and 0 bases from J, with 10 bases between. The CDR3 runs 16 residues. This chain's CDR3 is CASSQGLRTSGNTIYF. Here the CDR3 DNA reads TGCGCCAGCAGCCAAGGGCTCAGGACCTCTGGAAACACCATATATTTT.

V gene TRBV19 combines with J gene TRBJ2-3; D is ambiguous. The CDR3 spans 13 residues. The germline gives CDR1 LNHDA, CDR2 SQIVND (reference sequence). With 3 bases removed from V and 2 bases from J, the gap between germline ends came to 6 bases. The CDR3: CASSMVDTDTQYF. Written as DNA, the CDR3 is TGTGCCAGTAGTATGGTCGACACAGATACGCAGTATTTT.

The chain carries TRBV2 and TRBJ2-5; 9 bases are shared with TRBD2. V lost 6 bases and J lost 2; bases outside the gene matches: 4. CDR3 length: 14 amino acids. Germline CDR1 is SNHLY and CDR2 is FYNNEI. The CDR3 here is CASRAGGPQETQYF. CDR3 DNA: TGTGCCAGCAGGGCGGGGGGGCCTCAAGAGACCCAGTACTTC.

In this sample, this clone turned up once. CDR3 nucleotide sequence: TGTGCCAGCAGCCAAGAGATTGGAGAAGCTTTCTTT. Translated, it gives CASSQEIGEAFF. The rearrangement links TRBV3-1 (or the pseudogene TRBV3-2) to TRBJ1-1; D not resolved. The CDR3 covers 12 residues. From germline, CDR1 is LGHDT and CDR2 YNNKEL (reference sequence). Trimming took off 0 bases at V and 8 bases at J, with 7 bases between the two ends.

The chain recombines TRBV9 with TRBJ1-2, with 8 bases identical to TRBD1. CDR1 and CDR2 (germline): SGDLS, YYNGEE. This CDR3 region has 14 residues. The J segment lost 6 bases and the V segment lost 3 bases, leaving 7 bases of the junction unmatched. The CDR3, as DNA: TGTGCCAGCAGCGGGGAGGACAGGGTGGATGGCTACACCTTC. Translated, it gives CASSGEDRVDGYTF.

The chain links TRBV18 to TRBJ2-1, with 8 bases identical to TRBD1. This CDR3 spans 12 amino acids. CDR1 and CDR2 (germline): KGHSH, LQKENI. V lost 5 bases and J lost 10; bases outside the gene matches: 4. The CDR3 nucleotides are TGTGCCAGCTCAACACAGGGGGTCGAGCAGTTCTTC. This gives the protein CASSTQGVEQFF.

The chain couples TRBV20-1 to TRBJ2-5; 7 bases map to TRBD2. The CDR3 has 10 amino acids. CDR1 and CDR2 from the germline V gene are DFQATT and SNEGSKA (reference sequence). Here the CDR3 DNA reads TGCATGGGAGGGACAGAGACCCAGTACTTC. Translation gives CMGGTETQYF.